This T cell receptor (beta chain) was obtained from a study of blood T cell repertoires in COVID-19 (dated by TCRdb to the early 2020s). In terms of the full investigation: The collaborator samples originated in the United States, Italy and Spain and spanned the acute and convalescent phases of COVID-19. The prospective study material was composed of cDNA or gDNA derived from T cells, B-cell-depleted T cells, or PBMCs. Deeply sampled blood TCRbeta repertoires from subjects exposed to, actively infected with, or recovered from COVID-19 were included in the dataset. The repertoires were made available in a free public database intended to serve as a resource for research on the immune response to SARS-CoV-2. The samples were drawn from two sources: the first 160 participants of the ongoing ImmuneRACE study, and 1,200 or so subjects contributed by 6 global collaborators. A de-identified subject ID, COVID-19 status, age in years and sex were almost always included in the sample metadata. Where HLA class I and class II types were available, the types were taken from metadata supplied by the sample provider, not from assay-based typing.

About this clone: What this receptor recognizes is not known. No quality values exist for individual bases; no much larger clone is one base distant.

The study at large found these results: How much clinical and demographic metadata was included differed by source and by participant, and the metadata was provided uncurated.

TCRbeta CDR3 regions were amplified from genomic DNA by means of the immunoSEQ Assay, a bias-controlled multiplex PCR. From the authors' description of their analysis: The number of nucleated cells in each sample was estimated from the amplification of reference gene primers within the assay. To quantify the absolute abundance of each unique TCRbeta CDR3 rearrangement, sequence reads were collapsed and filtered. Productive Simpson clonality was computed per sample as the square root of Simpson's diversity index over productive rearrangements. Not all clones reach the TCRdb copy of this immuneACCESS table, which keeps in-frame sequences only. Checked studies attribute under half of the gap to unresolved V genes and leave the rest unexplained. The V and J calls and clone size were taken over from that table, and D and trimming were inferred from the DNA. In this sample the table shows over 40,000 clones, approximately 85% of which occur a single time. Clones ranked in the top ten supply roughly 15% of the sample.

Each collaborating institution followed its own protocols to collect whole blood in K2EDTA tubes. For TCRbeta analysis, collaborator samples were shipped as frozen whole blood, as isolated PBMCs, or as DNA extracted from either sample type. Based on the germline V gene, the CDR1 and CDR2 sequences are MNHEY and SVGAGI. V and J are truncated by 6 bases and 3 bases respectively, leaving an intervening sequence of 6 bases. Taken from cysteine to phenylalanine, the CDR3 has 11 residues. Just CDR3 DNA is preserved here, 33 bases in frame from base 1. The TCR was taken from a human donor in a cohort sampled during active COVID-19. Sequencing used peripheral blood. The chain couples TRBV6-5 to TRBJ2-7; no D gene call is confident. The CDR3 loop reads CASRLSYEQYF. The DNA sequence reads TGTGCCAGCAGGTTGAGCTACGAGCAGTACTTC.